The sample holds one count of the clone carrying this T cell receptor beta chain. The CDR3 spans 16 residues. With V trimmed by 4 bases and J by 4 bases, 5 bases remained unmatched. Germline assignment: CDR1 SGDLS and CDR2 YYNGEE. This entry is derived from a study of blood T cell repertoires in COVID-19. Turning to the study itself: Acute and convalescent COVID-19 samples came from the United States, Italy and Spain. PBMCs, B-cell-depleted T cells, or T cells were the source of the cDNA or gDNA that made up the material.

The authors' processing: Estimation of nucleated cell counts was performed using reference gene primer amplification. This table comes from immunoSEQ multiplex PCR, and its TCRdb copy is limited to in-frame clones, with some not included. D and trimming come from the DNA, and the V and J calls and clone size come from that table. This table holds 70,000 to 90,000 clones, around 87% found once. The V call is TRBV9, the J call TRBJ2-2, with 12 bases matching TRBD2. The receptor comes from an elderly man with active or convalescent COVID-19. Material: peripheral blood. The CDR3 sequence: CASSKGLAGPTGELFF. The CDR3 DNA follows: TGTGCCAGCAGCAAAGGACTAGCGGGACCCACCGGGGAGCTGTTTTTT.